These 22 T cell receptor beta chains were all obtained from the same sample, sequenced in a study of T cell changes during pregnancy in multiple sclerosis. Sequenced by immunoSEQ multiplex PCR; TCRdb stores in-frame clones only, minus some. The sample consists of around 57,000 clones, 91% of them appearing once. Sequencing used peripheral blood, obtained in the third trimester of pregnancy. These receptors all stem from a female donor in good health, enrolled as a control in a pregnancy study.

V and J are TRBV4-1 and TRBJ1-6, with a weak D call TRBD1 (5 bases). V lost 2 bases and J 0 bases, leaving 14 bases between the germline ends. Germline V gene data show CDR1 as MGHRA and CDR2 as YSYEKL. The CDR3 sequence is 18 residues long. DNA of the CDR3: TGCGCCAGCAGCCAAATGGACATGGGTTTCTCCTATAATTCACCCCTCCACTTT. Its translation is CASSQMDMGFSYNSPLHF.

The chain couples TRBV23-1 to TRBJ1-6, with TRBD1 matching over 11 bases. TRBV23-1 is flagged as an ORF with uncertain function. The V and J ends lost 6 bases and 5 bases, in that order; junction bases with no gene match: 9. This CDR3 region has 17 residues. CDR3 bases: TGCGCCAGCAGCCGAGAGGACAGGGGGCATAATAATTCACCCCTCCACTTT. Protein sequence: CASSREDRGHNNSPLHF.

The V gene is TRBV27, the J gene TRBJ1-2; 8 nucleotides align to TRBD1. The CDR3 totals 14 residues. V was pared by 8 bases and J by 8 bases, with 13 bases of the junction left unmatched. Germline CDR1 and CDR2: MNHEY and SMNVEV (reference sequence). CDR3 sequence: CASGSTGGPGGYTF. CDR3 coding DNA: TGTGCCAGCGGCTCAACAGGGGGACCGGGCGGCTACACCTTC.

CDR3 residues: CASSSRVRETQYF. The CDR3, as DNA: TGTGCCAGCAGTTCCAGGGTTCGGGAGACCCAGTACTTC. V is TRBV27 and J is TRBJ2-5, with D possibly TRBD1 on 5 matching bases. CDR3 length equals 13 residues. Germline CDR1 MNHEY, CDR2 SMNVEV (reference sequence). V dropped 4 bases and J dropped 5 bases, with 11 bases sitting between them.

This clone was observed once. This chain links TRBV11-2 with TRBJ2-5; D is unresolved. Trimming cost V 0 bases and J 5 bases, with 7 bases left between them. This CDR3 has 13 amino acids. Germline CDR1 and CDR2: SGHAT and FQNNGV. The CDR3 DNA follows: TGTGCCAGCAGCTTAGAATTATCCGAGACCCAGTACTTC. This sequence encodes CASSLELSETQYF.

This clone was observed once. The chain uses TRBV2 and TRBJ2-3; 11 bases agree with TRBD1. The CDR3 has 14 residues. With V trimmed by 7 bases and J by 3 bases, 3 bases remained unmatched. Germline assignment: CDR1 SNHLY and CDR2 FYNNEI. The chain's CDR3 is CASKRDRGTDTQYF. Written as DNA, the CDR3 is TGTGCCAGCAAAAGGGACAGGGGGACAGATACGCAGTATTTT.

CDR3 in DNA: TGTGCCAGCAGTCTATACCCCACTAGAGGCACAGATACGCAGTATTTT. Translating it yields CASSLYPTRGTDTQYF. The rearrangement uses TRBV7-2 and TRBJ2-3; D is perhaps TRBD2 (5 bases). Germline loops: CDR1 SGHTA, CDR2 FQGNSA. V dropped 6 bases and J dropped 1 base, with 17 bases sitting between them. The length of the CDR3 is 16 residues.

The chain uses TRBV4-2 and TRBJ2-7, with a possible D match to TRBD1 (7 bases). This CDR3 contains 15 residues. The germline CDR1 and CDR2 sequences are LGHNA and YNFKEQ. The V end was cut by 1 base, the J end by 3 bases, with 13 bases between. The CDR3 reads CASSQVAGQIYEQYF. In DNA form, the CDR3 reads TGTGCCAGCAGCCAAGTGGCGGGACAGATCTACGAGCAGTACTTC.

This chain joins TRBV5-1 and TRBJ1-2, with D uncertain. CDR1 is SGHRS, CDR2 YFSETQ, per germline. CDR3 length: 13 residues. Deletions cut 0 bases from V and 5 bases from J, with 8 bases between. CDR3 bases: TGCGCCAGCAGCTTGGATAGGACTTATGGCTACACCTTC. This gives the protein CASSLDRTYGYTF.

The gene calls are TRBV15 and TRBJ2-1; 9 bases are a match to TRBD2. Germline V lookup: CDR1 LNHNV, CDR2 YYDKDF (reference sequence). The ends lost 9 bases at V and 5 bases at J; junction bases unmatched: 11. The CDR3 spans 15 residues. CDR3 sequence: CATGGVSGGNNEQFF. Written as DNA, the CDR3 is TGTGCCACGGGGGGGGTTAGCGGGGGAAACAATGAGCAGTTCTTC.

The chain joins TRBV18 to TRBJ1-2, with D possibly TRBD1 on 5 matching bases. The CDR3 totals 15 residues. Trimming took off 1 base at V and 8 bases at J, with 17 bases between the two ends. CDR1 and CDR2 (germline): KGHSH, LQKENI. The CDR3 reads CASSPRTGDSEGYTF. CDR3 DNA: TGTGCCAGCTCACCACGAACAGGAGACTCTGAGGGCTACACCTTC.

J is TRBJ2-1 and V is TRBV30; weak D call: TRBD2 (6 bases). The V end lost 7 bases, the J end lost 7 bases, and 17 bases lay between the germline ends. CDR1 GTSNPN and CDR2 SVGIG come from the germline V gene (reference sequence). There are 13 residues in the CDR3. The chain's CDR3 is CASSAGFGNEQFF. CDR3 bases: TGTGCCTCTTCAGCGGGTTTCGGGAATGAGCAGTTCTTC.

The rearrangement links TRBV7-2 to TRBJ2-7; D is undetermined. The V and J ends lost 1 base and 2 bases respectively, with 12 bases between them. The CDR3 contains 15 residues. CDR1 and CDR2 (germline): SGHTA, FQGNSA. The CDR3 protein is CASSLVELPTYEQYF. Here the CDR3 DNA reads TGTGCCAGCAGCTTAGTAGAACTCCCCACCTACGAGCAGTACTTC.

The J gene is TRBJ1-1, the V gene TRBV19; unclear D gene. The CDR3 length is 15 residues. Per germline, CDR1 LNHDA and CDR2 SQIVND (reference sequence). Trimming took off 4 bases at V and 5 bases at J, with 17 bases between the two ends. The CDR3 DNA reads as TGTGCCAGTAGTACCCCTTTATACTACGGGACTGAAGCTTTCTTT. As protein: CASSTPLYYGTEAFF. Supplemented by reference TRBV19 and TRBJ1-1, the full variable domain reads DGGITQSPKYLFRKEGQNVTLSCEQNLNHDAMYWYRQDPGQGLRLIYYSQIVNDFQKGDIAEGYSVSREKKESFPLTVTSAQKNPTAFYLCASSTPLYYGTEAFFGQGTRLTVV.

The rearrangement uses TRBV6-6 and TRBJ2-3, with D hard to call. Germline V gene data show CDR1 as MNHNY and CDR2 as SVGAGI (reference sequence). The CDR3 is 13 residues long. Trimming cost V 11 bases and J 1 base, with 13 bases left between them. The CDR3 bases are TGTGCCGGAAGACTCTCCGGCACAGATACGCAGTATTTT. Protein sequence: CAGRLSGTDTQYF.

The chain carries TRBV18 and TRBJ2-7, with D possibly TRBD2 on 5 matching bases. The CDR3 runs to 13 residues. V dropped 2 bases and J dropped 4 bases, with 9 bases sitting between them. Germline V CDR1 and CDR2: KGHSH, LQKENI. CDR3 loop: CASSPEGWYEQYF. DNA of the CDR3: TGTGCCAGCTCACCAGAGGGTTGGTACGAGCAGTACTTC. The entire variable domain, with the rest obtained from reference TRBV18 and TRBJ2-7, is as follows: NAGVMQNPRHLVRRRGQEARLRCSPMKGHSHVYWYRQLPEEGLKFMVYLQKENIIDESGMPKERFSAEFPKEGPSILRIQQVVRGDSAAYFCASSPEGWYEQYFGPGTRLTVT.

The CDR3 DNA is TGCAGCGCCCCTTCAGCGGGAGTTCGACATGAGCAGTTCTTC. Its protein product is CSAPSAGVRHEQFF. The rearrangement links TRBV29-1 to TRBJ2-1, with 8 bases aligning to TRBD2. This CDR3 contains 14 residues. V lost 7 bases, J lost 8 bases, and 13 bases stayed unmatched. Germline CDR1 is SQVTM and CDR2 is ANQGSEA.

The chain carries TRBV11-2 and TRBJ1-1, with D unclear. Germline CDR1 is SGHAT and CDR2 is FQNNGV. CDR3 size: 15 residues. V was trimmed by 1 base and J by 6 bases, leaving 15 bases between them. The CDR3 here is CASSLGGAGSAEAFF. The CDR3 nucleotides read TGTGCCAGCAGCTTAGGAGGTGCTGGGTCGGCTGAAGCTTTCTTT.

J is TRBJ2-5 and V is TRBV11-2; D is uncertain. The CDR3 consists of 14 residues. CDR1 is SGHAT, CDR2 FQNNGV, per germline. Trimming took 5 bases from V and 5 from J, leaving 15 bases between them. CDR3 sequence reads: CASSRAQSGETQYF. In nucleotides, the CDR3 is TGTGCCAGCAGCCGAGCCCAGTCCGGGGAGACCCAGTACTTC.

The chain has TRBV6-6 and TRBJ1-1; tentative D call: TRBD1 (6 bases). CDR1 is MNHNY and CDR2 is SVGAGI in the germline V gene (reference sequence). The CDR3 runs to 12 residues. V was shortened by 8 bases and J by 10 bases, with 17 bases between the two germline ends. CDR3 sequence reads: CASYSQGRGAFF. CDR3 bases: TGTGCCAGCTATTCACAGGGTCGGGGAGCTTTCTTT.

J is TRBJ2-5 and V is TRBV21-1; the table names TRBD2, a call not compared with the DNA. TRBV21-1 is noted as a pseudogene. The CDR3 runs 19 residues. CDR3: CASSKATLRASLFQETQYF. The CDR3 coding sequence is TGTGCCAGCAGCAAAGCCACCCTGCGGGCCTCCCTTTTCCAAGAGACCCAGTACTTC.

The genes are TRBV5-4 and TRBJ2-1; the match to TRBD1 covers 8 bases. The V and J ends lost 4 bases and 3 bases, in that order; junction bases with no gene match: 12. The germline CDR1 and CDR2 sequences are SGHNT and YYREEE (reference sequence). This CDR3 contains 17 residues. The CDR3 DNA reads as TGTGCCAGCAGCAACCCAGACAGGGGCCCGTACTACAATGAGCAGTTCTTC. Amino acid sequence: CASSNPDRGPYYNEQFF.